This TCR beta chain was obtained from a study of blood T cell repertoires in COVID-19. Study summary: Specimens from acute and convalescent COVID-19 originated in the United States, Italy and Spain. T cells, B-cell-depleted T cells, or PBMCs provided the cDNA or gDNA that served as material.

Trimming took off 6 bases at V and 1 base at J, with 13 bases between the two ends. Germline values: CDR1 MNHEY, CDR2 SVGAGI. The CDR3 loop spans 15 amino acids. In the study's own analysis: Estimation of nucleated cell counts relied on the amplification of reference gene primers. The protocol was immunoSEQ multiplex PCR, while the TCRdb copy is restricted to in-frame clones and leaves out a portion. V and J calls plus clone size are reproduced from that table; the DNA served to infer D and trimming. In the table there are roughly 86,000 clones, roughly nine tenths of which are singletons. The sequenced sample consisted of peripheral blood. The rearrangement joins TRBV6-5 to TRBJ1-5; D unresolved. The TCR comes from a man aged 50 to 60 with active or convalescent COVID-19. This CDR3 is CASSRDGRSNQPQHF. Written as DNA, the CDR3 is TGTGCCAGCAGCCGCGACGGGAGGAGCAATCAGCCCCAGCATTTT.